Below, one TCR beta chain is given with its context. This sample was included in a study of blood T cell repertoires in COVID-19. Trimming pared 4 bases from V and 7 bases from J, leaving 11 bases between. Germline V gives CDR1 SGHNT, CDR2 YYREEE (reference sequence). The CDR3 length is 12 residues. Authors' data handling: How many nucleated cells were present was estimated from reference gene primer amplification. Profiled with immunoSEQ multiplex PCR; TCRdb holds only in-frame clones, not every one. The V and J calls and clone size come from that table; D and trimming were worked out from the DNA. The repertoire includes some 150,000 clones, 82% of them detected once, and less than 4.5% sits in the top ten.

This clonotype was obtained from a woman aged 80 or over with acute or convalescent COVID-19. Input material: peripheral blood. The V and J genes are TRBV5-4 and TRBJ1-2, with D possibly matching TRBD1 (6 bases). CDR3 amino acids: CASSGGGRGYTF. The DNA for the CDR3 is TGTGCCAGCAGCGGGGGGGGCCGTGGCTACACCTTC.